The source of this T cell receptor beta chain is a study of PD-L1 blockade in urothelial cancer. The repertoire was sequenced with immunoSEQ multiplex PCR; TCRdb's copy has only in-frame clones and lacks some. The table lists tens of thousands of clones, 82% of them singletons. This sequence was found in a man between 65 and 85 years old with urothelial cancer. Sequenced material: PBMCs, taken around atezolizumab (anti-PD-L1) treatment.

The CDR3 protein is CASSWTSKNTGELFF. The CDR3 bases are TGCGCCAGCAGCTGGACTAGCAAGAACACCGGGGAGCTGTTTTTT. The chain couples TRBV5-1 to TRBJ2-2; 8 bases line up with TRBD2. The CDR3 consists of 15 residues. V lost 3 bases to trimming and J lost 1 base; unmatched junction nucleotides: 2. Germline V CDR1 and CDR2: SGHRS, YFSETQ. Full variable domain (outside the CDR3, taken from reference TRBV5-1 and TRBJ2-2): KAGVTQTPRYLIKTRGQQVTLSCSPISGHRSVSWYQQTPGQGLQFLFEYFSETQRNKGNFPGRFSGRQFSNSRSEMNVSTLELGDSALYLCASSWTSKNTGELFFGEGSRLTVL.